This T cell receptor (beta chain) was found in a study of CD8 T cells in Susac syndrome. Study-wide context: At the time their blood was drawn, patients with Susac syndrome were either therapy-naive, on corticosteroids (with some of them also receiving intravenous immunoglobulin), or on intravenous immunoglobulin alone.

The RNA input was about 0.5 to 1 ug, and it was reverse transcribed with random hexamers. Using its own MiXCR run on the immunoSEQ multiplex PCR reads, TCRdb lists one record per CDR3 protein. This sample has tens of thousands of distinct CDR3 sequences, with approximately 96% found just once. Source material: CD8+ T cells from PBMCs. This receptor was identified in a human donor with Susac syndrome.

DNA for the CDR3: TGTGCCAGCTCTAAGTTGGATGAAGCTTTCTTT. Its protein is CASSKLDEAFF. The rearrangement joins TRBV6-5 to TRBJ1-1; no clear D. The V gene lost 8 bases and the J gene lost 7 bases, with 11 bases spanning the gap. This CDR3 comprises 11 residues. CDR1 MNHEY and CDR2 SVGAGI come from the germline V gene.